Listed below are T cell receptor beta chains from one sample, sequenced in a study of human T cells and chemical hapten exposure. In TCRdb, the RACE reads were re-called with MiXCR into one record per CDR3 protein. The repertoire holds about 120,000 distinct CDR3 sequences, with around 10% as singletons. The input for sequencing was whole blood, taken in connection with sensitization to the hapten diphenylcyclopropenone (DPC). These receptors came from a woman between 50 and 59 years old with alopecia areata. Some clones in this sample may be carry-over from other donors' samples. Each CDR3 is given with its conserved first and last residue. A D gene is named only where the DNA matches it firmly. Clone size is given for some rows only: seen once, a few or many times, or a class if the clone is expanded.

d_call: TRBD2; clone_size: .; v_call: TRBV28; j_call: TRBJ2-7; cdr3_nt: TGTGCCAGCATTAAGCGGGGGGCACGGTACGAGCAGTACTTC; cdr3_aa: CASIKRGARYEQYF
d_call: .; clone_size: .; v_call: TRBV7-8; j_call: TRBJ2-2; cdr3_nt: TGTGCCAGCAGTCCTGGGGGGCTCGGATCCGGGGAGCTGTTTTTT; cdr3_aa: CASSPGGLGSGELFF
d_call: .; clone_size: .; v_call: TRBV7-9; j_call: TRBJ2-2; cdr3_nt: TGTGCCAGCAGACCCGGGACTCAGAACACCGGGGAGCTGTTTTTT; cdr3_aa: CASRPGTQNTGELFF
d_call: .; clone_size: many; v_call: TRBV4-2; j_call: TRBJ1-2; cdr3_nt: TGTGCCAGCAGCCAAGATCGGGCTGGCGGCTACACCTTC; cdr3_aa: CASSQDRAGGYTF
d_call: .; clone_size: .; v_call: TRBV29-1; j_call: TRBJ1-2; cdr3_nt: TGCAGCGTTGACCAGGATAACTATGGCTACACCTTC; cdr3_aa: CSVDQDNYGYTF
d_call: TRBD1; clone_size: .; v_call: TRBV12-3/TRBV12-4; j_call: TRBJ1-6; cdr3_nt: TGTGCCAGCAGCTCCCGACAGGGGAGTTCACCCCTCCACTTT; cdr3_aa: CASSSRQGSSPLHF
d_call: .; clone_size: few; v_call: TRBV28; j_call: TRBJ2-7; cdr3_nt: TGTGCCAGCAGTTTAACGAGGGCCAGTGCCTACGAGCAGTACTTC; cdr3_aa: CASSLTRASAYEQYF
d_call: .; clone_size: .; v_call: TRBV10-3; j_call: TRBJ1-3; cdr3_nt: TGTGCCATCAGTGCAGAACCAAACTCTGGAAACACCATATATTTT; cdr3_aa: CAISAEPNSGNTIYF
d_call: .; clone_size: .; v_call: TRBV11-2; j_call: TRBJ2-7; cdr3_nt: TGTGCCAGCAGCTTAGACACGCGCTCCTACGAGCAGTACTTC; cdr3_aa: CASSLDTRSYEQYF
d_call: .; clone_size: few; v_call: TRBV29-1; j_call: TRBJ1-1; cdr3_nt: TGCAGCGTTTTTGTGGGCACTGAAGCTTTCTTT; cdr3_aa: CSVFVGTEAFF
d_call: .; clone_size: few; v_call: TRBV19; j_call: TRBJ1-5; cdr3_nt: TGTGCCAGTAGTATAGCGACGGTTACCAATCAGCCCCAGCATTTT; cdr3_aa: CASSIATVTNQPQHF
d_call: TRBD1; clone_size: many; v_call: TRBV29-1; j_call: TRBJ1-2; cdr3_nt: TGCAGCGTTGCCGGCGACAGGGGTCCTGGCTACACCTTC; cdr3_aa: CSVAGDRGPGYTF
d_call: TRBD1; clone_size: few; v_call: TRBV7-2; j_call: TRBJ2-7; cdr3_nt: TGTGCCAGCAACCCTCAAGGGACAGGGCCCTACGAGCAGTACTTC; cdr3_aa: CASNPQGTGPYEQYF
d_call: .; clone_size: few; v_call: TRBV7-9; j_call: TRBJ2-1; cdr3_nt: TGTGCCAGCAGCTTATCTGGGGCAGGAGGAAACAATGAGCAGTTCTTC; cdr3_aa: CASSLSGAGGNNEQFF
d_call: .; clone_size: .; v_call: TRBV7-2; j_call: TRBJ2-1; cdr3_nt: TGTGCCAGCAGCCCCCGCCGGGGCAATGAGCAGTTCTTC; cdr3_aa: CASSPRRGNEQFF
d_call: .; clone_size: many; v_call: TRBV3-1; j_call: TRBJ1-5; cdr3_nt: TGTGCCAGCAGCCAAACGGCCAATCAGCCCCAGCATTTT; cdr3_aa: CASSQTANQPQHF
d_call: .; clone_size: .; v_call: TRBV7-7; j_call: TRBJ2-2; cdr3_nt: TGTGCTAGCAGCGTTAGTCGTGCAGCGAACACCGGGGAGCTGTTTTTT; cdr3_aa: CASSVSRAANTGELFF
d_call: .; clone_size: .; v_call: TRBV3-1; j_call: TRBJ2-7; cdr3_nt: TGTGCCAGCAGCCAAAAGGGTGCCTACGAGCAGTACTTC; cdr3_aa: CASSQKGAYEQYF
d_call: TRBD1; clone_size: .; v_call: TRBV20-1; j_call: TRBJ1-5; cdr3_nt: TGCAGTGCTAGAGATCCCGGACAGGGGATCCGTCAGCCCCAGCATTTT; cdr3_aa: CSARDPGQGIRQPQHF
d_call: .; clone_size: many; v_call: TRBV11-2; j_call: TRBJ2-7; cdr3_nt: TGTGCCAGCAGCCCTTCCTTTTACGAGCAGTACTTC; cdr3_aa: CASSPSFYEQYF
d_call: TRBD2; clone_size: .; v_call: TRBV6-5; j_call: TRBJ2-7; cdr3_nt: TGTGCCACCCGGACTAGCGTCTACGAGCAGTACTTC; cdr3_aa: CATRTSVYEQYF
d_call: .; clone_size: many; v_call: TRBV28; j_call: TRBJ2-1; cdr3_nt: TGTGCCAGCAGTCCTCGACTCTTCCGACAAATGAATGAGCAGTTCTTC; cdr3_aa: CASSPRLFRQMNEQFF
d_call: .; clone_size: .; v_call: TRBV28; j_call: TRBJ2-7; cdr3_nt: TGTGCCAGCGCCTCCTCCTACGAGCAGTACTTC; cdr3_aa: CASASSYEQYF
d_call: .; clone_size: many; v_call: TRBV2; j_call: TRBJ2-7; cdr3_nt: TGTGCCAGCAGTCCGGGACCCGATCTCCACGAGCAGTACTTC; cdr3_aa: CASSPGPDLHEQYF
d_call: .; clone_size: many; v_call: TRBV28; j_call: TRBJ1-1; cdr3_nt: TGTGCGGTCAGAGGACAGATGAACACTGAAGCTTTCTTT; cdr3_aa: CAVRGQMNTEAFF
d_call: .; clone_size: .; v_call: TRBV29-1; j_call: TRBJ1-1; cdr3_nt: TGCAGCGTTTCGTCGGGGCTCCCCCACGGGGACACTGAAGCTTTCTTT; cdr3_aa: CSVSSGLPHGDTEAFF
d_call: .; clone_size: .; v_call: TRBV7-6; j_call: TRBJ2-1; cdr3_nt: TGTGCCAGCAGCTTAGCAGTAGCCGGGCCCAATGAGCAGTTCTTC; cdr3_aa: CASSLAVAGPNEQFF
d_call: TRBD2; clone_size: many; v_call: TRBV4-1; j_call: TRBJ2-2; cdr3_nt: TGCGCCAGCAGCCAAGGGGCTAGCGGCAACACCGGGGAGCTGTTTTTT; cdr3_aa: CASSQGASGNTGELFF
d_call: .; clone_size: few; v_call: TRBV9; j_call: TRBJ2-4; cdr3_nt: TGTGCCAGCAGCGTAGCCTTAGACAGTTACATTCAGTACTTC; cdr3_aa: CASSVALDSYIQYF
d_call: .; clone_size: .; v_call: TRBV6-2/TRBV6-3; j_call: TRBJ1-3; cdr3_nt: TGTGCCAGCACCATTACCGGGACGCCGCGTAACACCATATATTTT; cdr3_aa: CASTITGTPRNTIYF
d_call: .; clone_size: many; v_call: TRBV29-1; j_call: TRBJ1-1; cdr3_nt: TGCAGCGTTGGTAGGTTACTGAACACTGAAGCTTTCTTT; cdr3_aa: CSVGRLLNTEAFF
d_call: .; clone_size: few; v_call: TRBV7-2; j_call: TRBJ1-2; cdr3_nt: TGTGCCAGCAGTTTAATGGATGGGTCATATGGCTACACCTTC; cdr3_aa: CASSLMDGSYGYTF
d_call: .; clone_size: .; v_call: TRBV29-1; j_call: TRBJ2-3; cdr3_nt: TGCAGCGTTGTCCAAACAGCAACCAGCACAGATACGCAGTATTTT; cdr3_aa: CSVVQTATSTDTQYF
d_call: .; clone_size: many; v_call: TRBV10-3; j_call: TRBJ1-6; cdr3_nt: TGTGCCACCCGGGAGGGTTCGTATAATTCACCCCTCCACTTT; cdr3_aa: CATREGSYNSPLHF
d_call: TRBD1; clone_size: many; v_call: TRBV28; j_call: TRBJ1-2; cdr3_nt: TGTGCCAGCAGTTCATGGACAGGGGGCGCCGATGGCTACACCTTC; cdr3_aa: CASSSWTGGADGYTF
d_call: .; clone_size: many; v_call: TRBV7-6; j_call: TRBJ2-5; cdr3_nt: TGTGCCAGCAGCTATACAGGTTACCAAGAGACCCAGTACTTC; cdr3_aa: CASSYTGYQETQYF
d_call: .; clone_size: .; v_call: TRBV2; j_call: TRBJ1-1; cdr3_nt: TGTGCCAGCAGACAGGACCCCCGGGATGGGCCTGAAGCTTTCTTT; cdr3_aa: CASRQDPRDGPEAFF
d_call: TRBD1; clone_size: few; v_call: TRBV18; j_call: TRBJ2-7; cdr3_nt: TGTGCCAGCTCACCATCGCACGCCGGGACAGGGATTTACGAGCAGTACTTC; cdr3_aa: CASSPSHAGTGIYEQYF
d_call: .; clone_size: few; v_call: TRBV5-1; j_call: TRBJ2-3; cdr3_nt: TGCGCCAGCAGCCGGGGTGACTCGACTCGATCAGATACGCAGTATTTT; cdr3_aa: CASSRGDSTRSDTQYF
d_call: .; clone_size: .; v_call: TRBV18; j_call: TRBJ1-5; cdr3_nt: TGTGCCAGCTCACCCAGGAGTAATCAGCCCCAGCATTTT; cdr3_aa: CASSPRSNQPQHF
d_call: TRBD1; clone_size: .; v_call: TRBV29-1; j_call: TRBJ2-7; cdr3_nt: TGCAGCGTCCAAGACGGGGACAGGAATCCTTACGAGCAGTACTTC; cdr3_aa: CSVQDGDRNPYEQYF
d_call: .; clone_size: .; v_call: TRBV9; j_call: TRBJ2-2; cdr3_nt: TGTGCCAGCAGCCCGGACTTAACCGGGGAGCTGTTTTTT; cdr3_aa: CASSPDLTGELFF
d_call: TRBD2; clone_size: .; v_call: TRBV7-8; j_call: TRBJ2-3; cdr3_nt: TGTGCCAGCAGCTTAGTGAGAGGTCTAGCGGGAGGGGCCTCGGATACGCAGTATTTT; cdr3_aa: CASSLVRGLAGGASDTQYF
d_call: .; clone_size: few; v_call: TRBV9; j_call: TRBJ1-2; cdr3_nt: TGTGCCAGCAGCGCTAGGCTGTGGGGATCCGATGGCTACACCTTC; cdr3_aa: CASSARLWGSDGYTF
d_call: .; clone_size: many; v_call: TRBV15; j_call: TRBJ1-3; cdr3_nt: TGTGCCACCAGCAGAGTCCCCAGGAGCTCTGGAAACACCATATATTTT; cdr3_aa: CATSRVPRSSGNTIYF
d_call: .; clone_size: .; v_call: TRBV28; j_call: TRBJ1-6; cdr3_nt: TGTGCCAGCAGTTTCCAGACGGATTCACCCCTCCACTTT; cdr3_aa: CASSFQTDSPLHF
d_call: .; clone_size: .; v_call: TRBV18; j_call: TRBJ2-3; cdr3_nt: TGTGCCAGCTCACCCCCCCTTGGATTAGCGGGACAGTGGTCCCACACAGATACGCAGTATTTT; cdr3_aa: CASSPPLGLAGQWSHTDTQYF
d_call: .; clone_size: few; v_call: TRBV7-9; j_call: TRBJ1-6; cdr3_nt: TGTGCCAGCAGCAACCGACAGGCCCCGAATTCACCCCTCCACTTT; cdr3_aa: CASSNRQAPNSPLHF
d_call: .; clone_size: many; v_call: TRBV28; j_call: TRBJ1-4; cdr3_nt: TGTGCCAGCACGACAGAATTGAATGAAAAACTGTTTTTT; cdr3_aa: CASTTELNEKLFF
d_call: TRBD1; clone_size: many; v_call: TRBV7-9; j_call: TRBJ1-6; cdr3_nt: TGTGCCAGCAGCTTAGATGTGACAGGGCCCAATTCACCCCTCCACTTT; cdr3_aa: CASSLDVTGPNSPLHF
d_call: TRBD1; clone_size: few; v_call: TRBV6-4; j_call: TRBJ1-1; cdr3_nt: TGTGCCAGCAGTGTAAGACAGGGGATTGGGGCTGAAGCTTTCTTT; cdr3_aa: CASSVRQGIGAEAFF
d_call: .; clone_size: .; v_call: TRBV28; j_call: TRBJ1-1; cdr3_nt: TGTGCCAGCTCCTTTCCAGCGGGGGGCCCTGAAGCTTTCTTT; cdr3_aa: CASSFPAGGPEAFF
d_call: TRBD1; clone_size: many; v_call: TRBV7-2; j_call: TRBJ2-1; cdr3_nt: TGTGCCAGCAGCTACGGACAGGGACACAATGAGCAGTTCTTC; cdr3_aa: CASSYGQGHNEQFF
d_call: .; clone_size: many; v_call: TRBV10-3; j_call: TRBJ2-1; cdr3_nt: TGTGCCATCAGTGAGTCCCAACAGCGCAATGAGCAGTTCTTC; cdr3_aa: CAISESQQRNEQFF
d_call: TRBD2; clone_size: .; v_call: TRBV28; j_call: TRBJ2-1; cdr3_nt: TGTGCCAGCAGTTTAACGGGACTAGATGGGGGACAGTTCTTC; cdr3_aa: CASSLTGLDGGQFF
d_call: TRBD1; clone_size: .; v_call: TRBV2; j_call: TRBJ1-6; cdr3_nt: TGTGCCAGCAGTGGATCAGGGGGCGGTAATTCACCCCTCCACTTT; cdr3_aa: CASSGSGGGNSPLHF
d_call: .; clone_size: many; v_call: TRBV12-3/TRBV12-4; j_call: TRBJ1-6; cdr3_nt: TGTGCCAGCACTTCAAATTCACCCCTCCACTTT; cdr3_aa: CASTSNSPLHF
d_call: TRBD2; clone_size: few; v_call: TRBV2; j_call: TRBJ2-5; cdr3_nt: TGTGCCAGCACCGTGTCACTAGCGGTAAAAGAGACCCAGTACTTC; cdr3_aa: CASTVSLAVKETQYF